Below are 23 T cell receptor beta chains sequenced from a single sample in a study of cytomegalovirus exposure and HLA in healthy donors. PCR used 60 Vbeta primers and 13 Jbeta primers. Libraries were prepared by immunoSEQ multiplex PCR; TCRdb keeps only in-frame clonotypes and omits some of them. The data hold approximately 140,000 clones, with just under 85% observed a single time. Sequencing input: PBMCs. The receptors shown here come from a boy aged 2 to 10 in good health and CMV-seronegative.

The chain joins TRBV5-1 to TRBJ2-3; weak D call: TRBD2 (5 bases). V lost 3 bases and J 0 bases, leaving 14 bases between the germline ends. Per the germline V gene, CDR1 is SGHRS and CDR2 is YFSETQ. The CDR3 length is 16 residues. The CDR3 sequence is CASSSPQRPSTDTQYF. CDR3 bases: TGCGCCAGCAGCTCCCCACAGCGGCCTAGCACAGATACGCAGTATTTT. The full variable domain, in which reference TRBV5-1 and TRBJ2-3 provide the parts outside the CDR3, is KAGVTQTPRYLIKTRGQQVTLSCSPISGHRSVSWYQQTPGQGLQFLFEYFSETQRNKGNFPGRFSGRQFSNSRSEMNVSTLELGDSALYLCASSSPQRPSTDTQYFGPGTRLTVL.

The chain couples TRBV7-2 to TRBJ2-6; TRBD2 matches 8 bases. The CDR3 has 17 amino acids. V was pared by 5 bases and J by 3 bases, with 9 bases of the junction left unmatched. In germline, CDR1 is SGHTA, CDR2 FQGNSA. The CDR3, as DNA: TGTGCCAGCAGCGGAGGCGGGGGGCTAGGTGGGGCCAACGTCCTGACTTTC. Its translation is CASSGGGGLGGANVLTF.

The chain is built from TRBV7-9 and TRBJ1-2; 8 bases align to TRBD1. V lost 5 bases and J lost 5; bases outside the gene matches: 10. From germline, CDR1 is SEHNR and CDR2 FQNEAQ (reference sequence). The CDR3 length is 15 residues. CDR3 protein: CASSPSDRAGYGYTF. The CDR3 DNA follows: TGTGCCAGCAGCCCCTCGGACAGGGCAGGGTATGGCTACACCTTC.

This chain connects TRBV30 to TRBJ2-3; D may be TRBD2 (6 bases). Germline V CDR1 and CDR2: GTSNPN, SVGIG (reference sequence). The CDR3 spans 14 residues. The V and J ends lost 1 base and 8 bases respectively, with 16 bases between them. CDR3 sequence: CAWSGRVPGGTQYF. The CDR3 DNA follows: TGTGCCTGGAGTGGGCGGGTGCCCGGGGGTACGCAGTATTTT. The variable domain in full, with the rest retrieved from reference TRBV30 and TRBJ2-3, is SQTIHQWPATLVQPVGSPLSLECTVEGTSNPNLYWYRQAAGRGLQLLFYSVGIGQISSEVPQNLSASRPQDRQFILSSKKLLLSDSGFYLCAWSGRVPGGTQYFGPGTRLTVL.

Only a few counts were recorded for this clone. The chain links TRBV10-3 to TRBJ2-1, with TRBD1 matching 10 bases. This CDR3 comprises 15 residues. Looked up from germline, CDR1 is ENHRY and CDR2 is SYGVKD. V lost 6 bases, J lost 4 bases, and 6 bases stayed unmatched. The CDR3: CAISLGQGDYNEQFF. As DNA, the CDR3 is TGTGCCATCAGCCTCGGACAGGGGGATTACAATGAGCAGTTCTTC.

The V gene is TRBV6-7, the J gene TRBJ1-5, with 7 positions matching TRBD1. TRBV6-7 is an ORF, with its function uncertain. The trim removed 4 bases at V and 3 bases at J, leaving 12 bases unmatched. The CDR3 length is 17 residues. CDR3 coding DNA: TGTGCCAGCAGTTCCTCCGACAGGGTCGGCCCCAATCAGCCCCAGCATTTT. This encodes CASSSSDRVGPNQPQHF.

The chain combines TRBV19 with TRBJ1-1; TRBD1 might be the D (5 bases). Trimming took 4 bases from V and 5 from J, leaving 11 bases between them. The germline gives CDR1 LNHDA, CDR2 SQIVND (reference sequence). The CDR3 extends over 13 amino acids. The CDR3 DNA is TGTGCCAGTAGTACACAAAGGGGTACTGAAGCTTTCTTT. It translates to CASSTQRGTEAFF.

V and J are TRBV9 and TRBJ2-3, with 8 bases aligning to TRBD2. The CDR3 is made up of 16 amino acids. V dropped 3 bases and J dropped 2; count of bases not matched to a gene: 8. CDR1 is SGDLS, CDR2 YYNGEE, per germline. The DNA for the CDR3 is TGTGCCAGCAGCGCCACCACTAGCGGACCCACAGATACGCAGTATTTT. The encoded protein is CASSATTSGPTDTQYF.

V is TRBV15 and J is TRBJ2-5; 9 nucleotides line up with TRBD1. The CDR3 is 17 residues long. The germline CDR1 and CDR2 sequences are LNHNV and YYDKDF (reference sequence). The V and J ends lost 1 base and 4 bases, in that order; junction bases with no gene match: 10. DNA of the CDR3: TGTGCCACCAGCAGAGGCCCCCCTACAGGGGGCGGAGAGACCCAGTACTTC. Amino acids: CATSRGPPTGGGETQYF.

J is TRBJ1-3 and V is TRBV7-3; tentatively, D is TRBD1 (6 bases). Germline values: CDR1 SGHTA, CDR2 FQGTGA. V was trimmed by 5 bases and J by 1 base, leaving 12 bases between them. This CDR3 is built from 15 residues. CDR3 residues: CASSREGGSGNTIYF. The CDR3 DNA reads TGTGCCAGCAGCCGTGAAGGGGGTTCTGGAAACACCATATATTTT.

The J gene is TRBJ1-2, the V gene TRBV6-5; D unresolved. Per germline, CDR1 MNHEY and CDR2 SVGAGI. The CDR3 has 12 residues. Trimming cost V 3 bases and J 7 bases, with 9 bases left between them. The CDR3: CASSYNGGGYTF. The CDR3 coding sequence is TGTGCCAGCAGTTATAACGGCGGTGGCTACACCTTC.

This chain connects TRBV6-1 to TRBJ2-1, with 7 bases lining up with TRBD1. The CDR3 length is 14 residues. CDR1 is MNHNS, CDR2 SASEGT, per germline. Unmatched junction bases numbered 1, after V lost 2 bases and J lost 3 bases. The CDR3 region has the DNA TGTGCCAGCAGTGAATCAGGGGGCTACAATGAGCAGTTCTTC. Translated, it gives CASSESGGYNEQFF.

The V call is TRBV7-2, the J call TRBJ1-5, with 8 positions matching TRBD1. Trimming took 3 bases from V and 3 from J; bases not matched to a gene: 4. CDR1 and CDR2 from the germline V gene are SGHTA and FQGNSA. The CDR3 covers 15 residues. CDR3 region: CASSFWGQANQPQHF. As DNA, the CDR3 is TGTGCCAGCAGCTTCTGGGGACAGGCCAATCAGCCCCAGCATTTT.

The chain is built from TRBV7-8 and TRBJ1-1, with TRBD1 identical over 7 bases. The V and J ends lost 6 bases and 0 bases, in that order; junction bases with no gene match: 7. Germline CDR1 is SGHVS and CDR2 is FQNEAQ. This CDR3 is 15 amino acids long. CDR3 DNA sequence: TGTGCCAGCAGACCAAGGACAGGAGTGAACACTGAAGCTTTCTTT. Translation gives CASRPRTGVNTEAFF.

The rearrangement joins TRBV6-6 to TRBJ2-2, with 11 bases fitting TRBD2. The ends lost 11 bases at V and 6 bases at J; junction bases unmatched: 14. Germline values: CDR1 MNHNY, CDR2 SVGAGI (reference sequence). The CDR3 runs to 16 residues. The CDR3 DNA follows: TGTGCCGCCAAGAACCTAGCGGGGGGTGGGGCCGGGGAGCTGTTTTTT. Encoded protein: CAAKNLAGGGAGELFF.

This chain uses TRBV7-2 with TRBJ2-5; D call uncertain. The CDR3 covers 15 residues. The V gene lost 0 bases and the J gene lost 5 bases, with 13 bases spanning the gap. Germline lookup yields CDR1 SGHTA and CDR2 FQGNSA. CDR3 loop: CASSLAGPATETQYF. Written as DNA, the CDR3 is TGTGCCAGCAGCTTAGCGGGCCCAGCCACGGAGACCCAGTACTTC.

This sequence joins TRBV5-4 and TRBJ2-1, with 9 bases lining up with TRBD2. V lost 4 bases and J lost 6; bases outside the gene matches: 8. Per germline, CDR1 SGHNT and CDR2 YYREEE (reference sequence). This CDR3 spans 15 amino acids. CDR3 sequence (DNA): TGTGCCAGCAGCAGAACTAGCGGGCCGCTCAATGAGCAGTTCTTC. Translating it yields CASSRTSGPLNEQFF.

The V and J genes are TRBV6-4 and TRBJ1-5; D gene unclear. This CDR3 comprises 10 residues. CDR1 and CDR2 from the germline V gene are MRHNA and SNTAGT. The V gene lost 10 bases and the J gene lost 6 bases, with 7 bases spanning the gap. The CDR3 DNA reads as TGTGCCACCAGGAGTCAGCCCCAGCATTTT. Its translation is CATRSQPQHF.

The gene calls are TRBV4-1 and TRBJ2-5, with D tentatively TRBD1 (5 bases). Germline-derived CDR1 and CDR2 are MGHRA and YSYEKL. Trimming removed 4 bases at V and 4 bases at J, with 13 bases between. The CDR3 spans 14 residues. This CDR3 is CASSRLGVGETQYF. CDR3 nucleotide sequence: TGCGCCAGCAGCCGCTTAGGGGTAGGAGAGACCCAGTACTTC.

The rearrangement uses TRBV15 and TRBJ1-1, with 8 positions matching TRBD1. Trimming took 5 bases from V and 1 from J; bases not matched to a gene: 6. This CDR3 has 15 residues. Per germline, CDR1 LNHNV and CDR2 YYDKDF (reference sequence). Here the CDR3 DNA reads TGTGCCACCAGCTCCGAGCAGGGGGCGAACACTGAAGCTTTCTTT. Protein: CATSSEQGANTEAFF. Looking up the rest from reference TRBV15 and TRBJ1-1 gives the full variable domain: DAMVIQNPRYQVTQFGKPVTLSCSQTLNHNVMYWYQQKSSQAPKLLFHYYDKDFNNEADTPDNFQSRRPNTSFCFLDIRSPGLGDTAMYLCATSSEQGANTEAFFGQGTRLTVV.

This rearrangement joins TRBV5-6 to TRBJ1-5, with a tentative D call TRBD1 (6 bases). With 2 bases removed from V and 4 bases from J, the gap between germline ends came to 10 bases. This CDR3 has 14 amino acids. The germline V gene encodes CDR1 SGHDT and CDR2 YYEEEE. The CDR3 DNA follows: TGTGCCAGCAGCTTATGGGGGCGGAATCAGCCCCAGCATTTT. Translation gives CASSLWGRNQPQHF.

The V call is TRBV12-5, the J call TRBJ2-7, with TRBD1 matching over 7 bases. Per the germline V gene, CDR1 is LGHNT and CDR2 is FRNRAP. Unmatched junction bases numbered 12, after V lost 4 bases and J lost 0 bases. This CDR3 spans 17 amino acids. The CDR3 coding sequence is TGTGCTAGTGGTTCCTCCCTACCCTGGGACAGCTCCTACGAGCAGTACTTC. This translates into CASGSSLPWDSSYEQYF.

The CDR3 nucleotides read TGCAGCGTTGTGGAGGCCGGTAATGAAAAACTGTTTTTT. As protein: CSVVEAGNEKLFF. The rearrangement joins TRBV29-1 to TRBJ1-4; no firm D call. Looked up from germline, CDR1 is SQVTM and CDR2 is ANQGSEA. CDR3 length: 13 residues. V shed 4 bases and J shed 4 bases, with 10 bases lying between them.